This TCR beta chain came from a study of PD-1 blockade in classical Hodgkin lymphoma (dated by TCRdb to about 2020). Broadly, across the study: Nivolumab dosing was 3 mg/kg intravenously every 2 weeks, continuing until either disease progression or unacceptable toxicity. A peripheral blood immune signature of response to PD-1 blockade in classical Hodgkin lymphoma was defined using TCR beta sequencing and CyTOF.

Concerning this clone: Its antigen is unknown. Base qualities were left out, and no much larger clone turns up one base away.

As encoded in the germline V gene, CDR1 is SGDLS while CDR2 is YYNGEE. The CDR3 contains 11 residues, cysteine and phenylalanine counted. The CDR3 DNA has 33 bases and is translated from base 1. A distance of 3 bases separates the germline ends of V and J, which lose 3 bases and 2 bases respectively. The time point label, read with the paper, signifies: cycle 4 day 1 (C4D1), after 6 weeks of nivolumab. Every trial patient had relapsed following autologous stem cell transplantation, and prior brentuximab vedotin exposure was what differed among cohorts A, B and C. A total of fewer than 65 patients with relapsed/refractory classical Hodgkin lymphoma made up the trial cohort, and each patient's best overall response was complete response, partial response or progressive disease. Single-agent nivolumab was administered to trial patients in the multi-cohort phase II CheckMate 205 trial. An independent review committee assessed best overall response by applying the 2007 International Working Group response criteria. PBMCs from the trial were collected at three points: immediately before nivolumab initiation (C1D1), and during therapy at cycle 2 day 1 and cycle 4 day 1. Peripheral blood was collected in 8 mL Vacutainer Cell Preparation Tubes, from which PBMCs were isolated by centrifugation and then cryopreserved.

Genomic DNA was isolated using the Qiagen DNeasy kit from unsorted PBMCs as well as from negatively selected CD4+ and CD8+ fractions. Amplification of TCR beta CDR3 regions was done by immunoSEQ multiplex PCR with primers that anneal to V and J segments. A synthetic immune receptor repertoire was used to minimize amplification bias, and any remaining bias was removed computationally after sequencing. The original methods were these. Repertoire diversity was quantified as the Shannon entropy index using custom Python scripts. Unsorted, CD4+ and CD8+ repertoires were analyzed separately, except for combined analyses in which CD4+ and CD8+ sequences were merged in silico. Clonal expansion was defined as at least a 2-fold frequency increase after treatment relative to C1D1, with a pseudocount of 0.5 for undetected baseline clones. Singleton clones were defined as clones with 0 or 1 copy at C1D1, and non-singleton clones were defined as clones with 2 or more copies. By matching protein sequences in sorted samples from the same patient, clones expanded in unsorted samples were annotated as CD4+, CD8+ or unknown. Diversity changes from C1D1 to C4D1 were tested in paired samples using Wilcoxon tests. TCRdb retrieved this table from immuneACCESS and kept in-frame rearrangements only. Not all clones are present; in checked studies, unresolved V genes account for under half, and no reason is known for the remainder. The V and J calls and clone size are taken from that table; D and trimming were inferred from the DNA. Here the sample has over 85,000 clones; approximately 94% occur a single time. Clones ranked in the top ten supply around 2% of the sample.

Study-wide conclusions, independent of this receptor: CD4+ but not CD8+ TCR diversity rose significantly by C4D1 (p=0.0027 vs p=0.16), most apparent in complete responders (p=0.02). Trial patients with a complete response had baseline diversity similar to that of newly diagnosed patients, while partial responders and progressors had significantly lower diversity. Patients starting nivolumab less than 1 year after ASCT had lower diversity and were excluded from later analyses to avoid confounding by immune reconstitution. Baseline TCR diversity was reported as lower in newly diagnosed patients than in healthy donors, and lower still in relapsed/refractory patients. The study was limited to a single clinical trial cohort, and causes of repertoire differences, possibly disease activity or prior therapy, remained undefined.

This clonotype was sampled from a human donor with classical Hodgkin lymphoma. Recombination connected TRBV9 to TRBJ2-7, with no confidently assigned D gene. The sample was peripheral blood mononuclear cells (PBMCs), taken before the fourth cycle of nivolumab. Read as DNA, the sequence is TGTGCCAGCAGCGATGCCTACGAGCAGTACTTC. Its protein product is CASSDAYEQYF.